This T cell receptor beta chain was found in a study of blood T cells in healthy people across ages. Findings and caveats of the study: There was a strong correlation between TCR beta diversity and naive T cell percentage.

Drawn from each donor were approximately 10 milliliters of peripheral blood. The J segment lost 5 bases and the V segment lost 6 bases, leaving 6 bases of the junction unmatched. There are 15 residues in the CDR3. Sample-barcoded 5' priming and a J-beta primer mix drove a second PCR of roughly 6 to 12 cycles. Every cDNA was tagged by a template-switch adaptor with 12 random nucleotides. TCRdb re-called the 5' RACE reads through MiXCR, storing one row per CDR3 protein. The table shows about 1.6 million distinct CDR3 sequences, with almost 35% occurring only once. Note on this clonotype: No antigen is known for it.

The chain carries TRBV12-3 or TRBV12-4 and TRBJ1-5; 11 nucleotides line up with TRBD1. Sequencing used blood. The receptor was derived from a woman aged 25 to 39 in good health. Here the CDR3 reads CASRWGQGGDQPQHF. The CDR3 DNA is TGTGCCAGCAGGTGGGGACAGGGGGGAGATCAGCCCCAGCATTTT.